This T cell receptor (beta chain) is from a study of regulatory dendritic cells for organ transplantation. The germline V gene has CDR1 LNHDA and CDR2 SQIVND (reference sequence). The CDR3 length is 12 residues. Trimming removed 3 bases at V and 5 bases at J, with 8 bases between. Broader study findings: Memory CD8+ clonal expansion seemed more limited with regulatory than mature dendritic cells.

Sequencing used immunoSEQ multiplex PCR; TCRdb keeps in-frame clones, though not all of them. The table shows over 25,000 clones, with roughly 80% occurring only once. Memory T cells were CD45RO+, naive were CD45RA+, sorted by FACS. This clone was recorded a few times. Its antigen is undetermined. Sequencing was done on a sample of naive CD4+ T cells from blood. Subset here: CD45RA+ naive T cells. This chain links TRBV19 with TRBJ2-7; a possible D gene is TRBD2 (6 bases). This receptor was taken from a human donor in good health. The CDR3 here is CASSISSDEQYF. CDR3 coding DNA: TGTGCCAGTAGTATCTCTAGCGACGAGCAGTACTTC.